Presented here are 16 T cell receptor beta chains from one specimen sequenced in a study of control samples from healthy donors and cancer patients. Profiling relied on immunoSEQ multiplex PCR, and the TCRdb table lists in-frame clones only, not all of them. The sample has around 130,000 clones, roughly 90% seen once; the top ten hold approximately 39%. Source material: blood. The receptors were sampled from a man aged 50-59 years in good health.

Concerning this clone itself: One end of the junction fails to match germline, which may point to a read error. CDR3 sequence: CASSYSIGQGSHEQYF. The CDR3 nucleotides read TGTGCCAGCAGTTACTCGATAGGTCAGGGCTCCCACGAGCAGTACTTC. The chain links TRBV6-5 to TRBJ2-7; D perhaps matches TRBD1 (5 bases). From germline, CDR1 is MNHEY and CDR2 SVGAGI. The CDR3 has 16 amino acids.

This clone was counted a few times. The rearrangement joins TRBV2 to TRBJ1-1; D gene uncertain. This CDR3 contains 12 residues. Germline CDR1 SNHLY, CDR2 FYNNEI. Deletions cut 7 bases from V and 3 bases from J, with 9 bases between. CDR3 loop: CASTQEDTEAFF. The CDR3 DNA follows: TGTGCCAGCACCCAGGAAGACACTGAAGCTTTCTTT.

The chain has TRBV9 and TRBJ2-1; D could derive from TRBD1 or TRBD2 (6 bases each). CDR1 and CDR2 (germline): SGDLS, YYNGEE. Trimming cost V 0 bases and J 2 bases, with 9 bases left between them. The CDR3 is 15 residues long. For the CDR3, the DNA is TGTGCCAGCAGCGTAGCGGGGGCCCCCTACAATGAGCAGTTCTTC. It codes for CASSVAGAPYNEQFF.

This clone occurred once. The CDR3 DNA is TGTGCCAGCAGCTTAGCAGGGGGTGGTGAAGCTTTCTTT. Its protein product is CASSLAGGGEAFF. The chain links TRBV7-6 to TRBJ1-1, with a weak D call TRBD1 (6 bases). Deletions cut 0 bases from V and 7 bases from J, with 9 bases between. Germline lookup yields CDR1 SGHVS and CDR2 FNYEAQ. The CDR3 is made up of 13 amino acids.

The chain recombines TRBV6-5 with TRBJ1-4; D is unresolved. The length of the CDR3 is 14 residues. The germline V gene has CDR1 MNHEY and CDR2 SVGAGI. V lost 6 bases, J lost 8 bases, and 16 bases lay in between. CDR3 DNA sequence: TGTGCCAGCAGCTCGACTGGACCTTGGGAAAAACTGTTTTTT. It codes for CASSSTGPWEKLFF.

This chain joins TRBV7-6 and TRBJ1-1; TRBD1 matches 8 bases. Looked up from germline, CDR1 is SGHVS and CDR2 is FNYEAQ. The V and J ends lost 5 bases and 4 bases, in that order; junction bases with no gene match: 6. CDR3 length: 14 amino acids. CDR3 sequence (DNA): TGTGCCAGCAGCCTGGACAGGGTGAGCACTGAAGCTTTCTTT. Its protein product is CASSLDRVSTEAFF.

The chain employs TRBV7-6 and TRBJ1-5; TRBD1 matches 8 bases. Unmatched junction bases numbered 2, after V lost 4 bases and J lost 6 bases. The CDR3 totals 13 residues. CDR1 and CDR2 from the germline V gene are SGHVS and FNYEAQ. This CDR3 is CASSYRGGQPQHF. The CDR3, as DNA: TGTGCCAGCAGCTACAGGGGGGGTCAGCCCCAGCATTTT.

This clone was seen only once. The chain combines TRBV2 with TRBJ2-3; 9 nucleotides align to TRBD2. Per the germline V gene, CDR1 is SNHLY and CDR2 is FYNNEI. V was pared by 3 bases and J by 6 bases, with 10 bases of the junction left unmatched. CDR3 size: 16 residues. Written as DNA, the CDR3 is TGTGCCAGCAGTGACCCCTGGGCGGGGGGGCCCGATACGCAGTATTTT. Translated, it gives CASSDPWAGGPDTQYF.

The rearrangement uses TRBV9 and TRBJ1-2; 10 bases map to TRBD1. V was clipped by 0 bases and J by 5 bases; unmatched bases: 4. The germline V gene has CDR1 SGDLS and CDR2 YYNGEE. CDR3 length equals 15 residues. In DNA form, the CDR3 reads TGTGCCAGCAGCGTAGAGGGACAGGGGCATTATGGCTACACCTTC. Translated: CASSVEGQGHYGYTF.

This clone was observed once. The chain carries TRBV3-1 (or the pseudogene TRBV3-2) and TRBJ2-5; the D is unclear. V lost 3 bases and J lost 1, with 12 bases in between. The CDR3 consists of 15 residues. The germline gives CDR1 LGHDT, CDR2 YNNKEL (reference sequence). Here the CDR3 DNA reads TGTGCCAGCAGCCAGATGCACACCTCCCAAGAGACCCAGTACTTC. The encoded protein is CASSQMHTSQETQYF.

The chain uses TRBV5-4 and TRBJ1-2; 7 nucleotides agree with TRBD1. From germline, CDR1 is SGHNT and CDR2 YYREEE (reference sequence). J lost 4 bases, V lost 4 bases, and 10 bases had no gene match. The CDR3 length is 15 residues. CDR3 sequence (DNA): TGTGCCAGCAGCCTAGACCAGGGGGTGGGCTATGGCTACACCTTC. The encoded protein is CASSLDQGVGYGYTF.

In its sample, this clone was seen once. This sequence joins TRBV6-6 and TRBJ1-5, with D hard to call. In germline, CDR1 is MNHNY, CDR2 SVGAGI (reference sequence). V was clipped by 0 bases and J by 0 bases, with 9 bases between them. The CDR3 length is 16 residues. Here the CDR3 reads CASSYSDNYSNQPQHF. CDR3 DNA: TGTGCCAGCAGTTACTCTGACAACTATAGCAATCAGCCCCAGCATTTT.

The chain has TRBV5-5 and TRBJ1-2; D perhaps matches TRBD1 (6 bases). CDR3 length: 13 amino acids. CDR1 is SGHKS and CDR2 is YYEKEE in the germline V gene (reference sequence). Trimming stripped 4 bases from V and 7 bases from J, with 14 bases between. CDR3 nucleotides: TGTGCCAGCAGCCAACAGGGTGACTCTGGCTACACCTTC. As protein: CASSQQGDSGYTF.

The CDR3 DNA sequence: TGCGCCAGCAGCCAAACAGGGGACCCAAACACCGGGGAGCTGTTTTTT. It is translated as CASSQTGDPNTGELFF. The chain couples TRBV4-3 to TRBJ2-2; 7 nucleotides agree with TRBD1. The germline V gene encodes CDR1 LGHNA and CDR2 YSLEER. The CDR3 length is 16 residues. Trimming cost V 2 bases and J 2 bases; bases outside gene matches: 5.

The J gene is TRBJ2-1, the V gene TRBV15; 8 nucleotides match TRBD2. The junction had 7 bases not matched to a gene; V was cut back by 3 bases and J by 9 bases. Germline lookup yields CDR1 LNHNV and CDR2 YYDKDF (reference sequence). The CDR3 totals 14 residues. CDR3 in DNA: TGTGCCACCAGCAGGGGGACTAGTCGGGGTGAGCAGTTCTTC. It translates to CATSRGTSRGEQFF.

This rearrangement joins TRBV11-3 to TRBJ2-2, with D possibly matching TRBD2 (6 bases). V shed 1 base and J shed 0 bases, with 15 bases lying between them. The CDR3 sequence is 18 residues long. Germline CDR1 SGHNT, CDR2 YENEEA. The CDR3 DNA reads TGTGCCAGCAGCTTAGTTTATTTGGGGGGACCGAACACCGGGGAGCTGTTTTTT. Translated: CASSLVYLGGPNTGELFF.